Detailed here is one TCR beta chain. This sample is drawn from a study of blood T cell repertoires in COVID-19. Overall study context: PBMCs, B-cell-depleted T cells, or T cells provided the cDNA or gDNA that made up the material.

In the source study's methods: Reference gene primer amplification in the assay estimated nucleated cell counts. Assay: immunoSEQ multiplex PCR; the TCRdb copy retains only in-frame clones and omits some. From that table come the V and J calls and clone size; the DNA was used to work out D and trimming. The sample contains approximately 270,000 clones, about four fifths of which appear only once. The ends were cut back, 4 bases at V and 3 bases at J, with 9 bases in the middle. Germline CDR1 and CDR2: KGHSH and LQKENI. This CDR3 is built from 13 residues. Sequenced material: peripheral blood. The clonotype originates from a person aged 70 to 80 with COVID-19, enrolled during active disease. The V gene is TRBV18, the J gene TRBJ2-5, with D unresolved. CDR3 residues: CASSRIGEETQYF. The CDR3, as DNA: TGTGCCAGCTCACGGATAGGAGAAGAGACCCAGTACTTC.